This TCR beta chain was sequenced for a study of CD8 T cells in Susac syndrome. Across the whole study: Eight or nine of the sequenced Susac syndrome patients were in remission, and roughly 6 had active disease. Treatment at blood withdrawal was none, corticosteroids, or intravenous immunoglobulin alone in Susac syndrome patients.

There are 13 residues in the CDR3. Germline V gene lookup returns CDR1 DFQATT and CDR2 SNEGSKA (reference sequence). J was trimmed by 4 bases and V by 0 bases; bases with no gene match: 2. Random hexamers were used to reverse transcribe the RNA input (about 0.5 to 1 ug). TCRdb fed the immunoSEQ multiplex PCR reads into MiXCR, producing one record per CDR3 protein. The sample includes 150,000 or so distinct CDR3 sequences, just under 95% of them seen just once. In blood CD8+ and CD4+ T cells, TCR beta underwent sequencing. Negative isolation was used for CD8+ and CD4+ T cells and FACS enrichment for TEMRA cells.

The chain has TRBV20-1 and TRBJ1-2, with 7 bases aligning to TRBD1. The sample taken for sequencing was CD4+ T cells from PBMCs. The source is a human donor with Susac syndrome. The CDR3 coding sequence is TGCAGTGCTAGAGATACAGGGGCCTATGGCTACACCTTC. Amino acids: CSARDTGAYGYTF.